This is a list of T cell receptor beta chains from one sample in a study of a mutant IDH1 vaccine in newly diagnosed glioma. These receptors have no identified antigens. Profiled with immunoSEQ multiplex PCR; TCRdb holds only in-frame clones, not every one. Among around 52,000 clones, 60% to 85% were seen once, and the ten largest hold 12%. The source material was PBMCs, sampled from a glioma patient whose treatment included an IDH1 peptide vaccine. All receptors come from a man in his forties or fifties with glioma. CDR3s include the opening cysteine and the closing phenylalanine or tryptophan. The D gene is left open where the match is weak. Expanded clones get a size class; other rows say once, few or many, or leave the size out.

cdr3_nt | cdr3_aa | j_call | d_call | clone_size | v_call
TGTGCCAGTAACAATGACGGTTACACTGAAGCTTTCTTT | CASNNDGYTEAFF | TRBJ1-1 | NA | few | TRBV19
TGTGCCAGCAGCCCCCTCCCCAATGAGCAGTTCTTC | CASSPLPNEQFF | TRBJ2-1 | NA | once | TRBV7-8
TGCGCCAGCAGCCACATAGGGGACAGGGGCATTAGGGCTTTCTTT | CASSHIGDRGIRAFF | TRBJ1-1 | TRBD1 | NA | TRBV4-3
TGTGCCAGCAGTTATAGCGGCGGGAGCTCCTACAATGAGCAGTTCTTC | CASSYSGGSSYNEQFF | TRBJ2-1 | TRBD2 | few | TRBV6-6
TGTGCCAGCAGCCCGAACAGGGGGCTGAATGAAAAACTGTTTTTT | CASSPNRGLNEKLFF | TRBJ1-4 | TRBD1 | few | TRBV7-2
TGCGCCAGCAGCCCCGGTGGGCGGGAGAGGTTCTTC | CASSPGGRERFF | TRBJ2-1 | TRBD2 | NA | TRBV5-1
TGCGCCAGCAGCCCGGGACTAGCGGAAAGCTCCTACAATGAGCAGTTCTTC | CASSPGLAESSYNEQFF | TRBJ2-1 | TRBD2 | NA | TRBV5-1
TGCGCCAGCTCAAGGGGGAGTAACTATGGCTACACCTTC | CASSRGSNYGYTF | TRBJ1-2 | NA | NA | TRBV5-1
TGTGCCAGCAGTTACTTCGGCCCGAAAAAAGGCTATGGCTACACCTTC | CASSYFGPKKGYGYTF | TRBJ1-2 | NA | NA | TRBV6-5
TGTGCCTGGAGTCTAGGAATTAACTATGGCTACACCTTC | CAWSLGINYGYTF | TRBJ1-2 | NA | NA | TRBV30
TGTGCCAGCAGCTTAGTGGGCGATGGCTACACCTTC | CASSLVGDGYTF | TRBJ1-2 | NA | NA | TRBV7-2
TGCGCCAGCAGCCGAGAGGGGGCGGGAGCCTACGAGCAGTACTTC | CASSREGAGAYEQYF | TRBJ2-7 | NA | NA | TRBV4-1
TGTGCCAGCAGCTTAATGATGGGTTCTGAAGCTTTCTTT | CASSLMMGSEAFF | TRBJ1-1 | NA | NA | TRBV11-3
TGTGCCAGCAGTCCACGGACAGGGGGCACTGAAGCTTTCTTT | CASSPRTGGTEAFF | TRBJ1-1 | TRBD1 | once | TRBV27
TGTGCCAGCAGCCAGGATGTGAAGACCCAGTACTTC | CASSQDVKTQYF | TRBJ2-5 | NA | once | TRBV6-6
TGTGCCAGCAGCCCCACTGGCGGAAAACTGTTTTTT | CASSPTGGKLFF | TRBJ1-4 | NA | once | TRBV25-1
TGTGCCAGCAGCTTACTAGCGGTTAACACAGATACGCAGTATTTT | CASSLLAVNTDTQYF | TRBJ2-3 | TRBD2 | NA | TRBV7-2
TGTGCCAGTAGCCCCCCCTTGAGGGATAATCAGCCCCAGCATTTT | CASSPPLRDNQPQHF | TRBJ1-5 | NA | NA | TRBV19
TGTGCCAGTAGTATAGATCCGACCAACAATCAGCCCCAGCATTTT | CASSIDPTNNQPQHF | TRBJ1-5 | NA | once | TRBV19
TGTGCCAGCAGCACGGACCCGGGACAGGGTTACGAGCAGTACTTC | CASSTDPGQGYEQYF | TRBJ2-7 | TRBD1 | once | TRBV9
TGTGCCACCGCAAGGGGAGATAATACCGGGGAGCTGTTTTTT | CATARGDNTGELFF | TRBJ2-2 | NA | medium-sized | TRBV7-7
TGCAGCGCCCCCCGGGACGAGCAGTACTTC | CSAPRDEQYF | TRBJ2-7 | NA | NA | TRBV29-1
TGTGCCATCAGTGAGCCGTACACCGGGGAGCTGTTTTTT | CAISEPYTGELFF | TRBJ2-2 | NA | NA | TRBV10-3
TGTGCCAGCAGCCGACAGGGGGCTGACAATGAGCAGTTCTTC | CASSRQGADNEQFF | TRBJ2-1 | TRBD1 | NA | TRBV5-4
TGTGCCAGCAGCCAGGACTTGATATTTCGTCGGGACTATGGCTACACCTTC | CASSQDLIFRRDYGYTF | TRBJ1-2 | NA | NA | TRBV14
TGCGCCAGCAGCCAAGCCCTCAACCCATTGGGTGGGAGGGGCAGTGAGCAGTTCTTC | CASSQALNPLGGRGSEQFF | TRBJ2-1 | TRBD2 | NA | TRBV4-1
TGTGCCAGCAGCCCGACCTCGTGGGGTTTAGGAGAGACCCAGTACTTC | CASSPTSWGLGETQYF | TRBJ2-5 | NA | few | TRBV7-9
TGTGCCAGCAGCTTGGGCGGACAACACCTAAACACTGAAGCTTTCTTT | CASSLGGQHLNTEAFF | TRBJ1-1 | NA | NA | TRBV5-7
TGTGCCACCTCGTCACAGGGAGGCCAGCCCCAGCATTTT | CATSSQGGQPQHF | TRBJ1-5 | NA | NA | TRBV2
TGTGCCAGCAGTTTAGGCGGGAGAAATACCGAGCAGTACTTC | CASSLGGRNTEQYF | TRBJ2-7 | TRBD2 | NA | TRBV27
TGTGCCAGCAGCCCACGTGCGGGGTACAATGAGCAGTTCTTC | CASSPRAGYNEQFF | TRBJ2-1 | NA | few | TRBV9
TGTGCCAGCAGCAGGACTAGCGGGAGGAGGAATGAGCAGTTCTTC | CASSRTSGRRNEQFF | TRBJ2-1 | TRBD2 | NA | TRBV7-6